The 18 T cell receptor beta chains in this list originate from one sample, sequenced in a study of human T cells and chemical hapten exposure. Time point given: patch test 2, 6 weeks after DPC sensitization. Treatment defined: therapeutic diphenylcyclopropenone sensitization with weekly scalp DPC. TCRdb fed the RACE reads into MiXCR, producing one record per CDR3 protein. This sample yields some 54,000 distinct CDR3 sequences, of which more than 9% are seen a single time; 1.5% to 2% belongs to the top ten. The sample in question was whole blood, obtained in connection with sensitization to the hapten diphenylcyclopropenone (DPC). The receptors here all came from a woman aged 50 to 60 with alopecia areata. Some clones in this sample may be carry-over from other donors' samples.

A single count supports this clonotype. This chain connects TRBV4-3 to TRBJ1-3; D unresolved. The germline V gene has CDR1 LGHNA and CDR2 YSLEER. The CDR3 extends over 11 amino acids. V lost 6 bases and J lost 8, with 8 bases in between. CDR3 sequence reads: CASSLGDTIYF. As DNA, the CDR3 is TGCGCCAGCAGTCTGGGAGACACCATATATTTT.

This clonotype was picked up a small number of times. The chain carries TRBV18 and TRBJ1-1; no reliable D call. The CDR3 has 15 residues. The germline V gene has CDR1 KGHSH and CDR2 LQKENI. Trimming cost V 2 bases and J 1 base, with 11 bases left between them. The CDR3 sequence: CASSPVSGTNTEAFF. The CDR3 nucleotides are TGTGCCAGCTCACCAGTGTCAGGAACGAACACTGAAGCTTTCTTT.

The gene calls are TRBV24-1 and TRBJ2-3, with 10 bases lining up with TRBD2. The V segment lost 4 bases and the J segment 5 bases; nucleotides outside the gene matches: 8. Germline CDR1 reads KGHDR; CDR2 reads SFDVKD. CDR3 length: 16 residues. The CDR3 DNA follows: TGTGCCACCAGTGACTGGACTAGCGGTATAGGAGATACGCAGTATTTT. This encodes CATSDWTSGIGDTQYF.

This clonotype was detected ten times or more. This chain connects TRBV7-9 to TRBJ2-7, with 8 bases matching TRBD2. CDR1 SEHNR and CDR2 FQNEAQ come from the germline V gene (reference sequence). The V and J ends lost 2 bases and 5 bases, in that order; junction bases with no gene match: 5. There are 14 residues in the CDR3. CDR3 loop: CASSLSTSEDEQYF. DNA for the CDR3: TGTGCCAGCAGCTTATCGACTAGCGAAGACGAGCAGTACTTC.

This clonotype was found a few times. The chain links TRBV7-8 to TRBJ1-5; no firm D call. Germline values: CDR1 SGHVS, CDR2 FQNEAQ. This CDR3 region has 16 residues. V dropped 1 base and J dropped 0 bases, with 10 bases sitting between them. CDR3: CASSLGTAISNQPQHF. The CDR3 DNA follows: TGTGCCAGCAGCTTAGGAACAGCTATTAGCAATCAGCCCCAGCATTTT. The complete variable domain, with remaining parts taken from reference TRBV7-8 and TRBJ1-5, reads GAGVSQSPRYKVAKRGQDVALRCDPISGHVSLFWYQQALGQGPEFLTYFQNEAQLDKSGLPSDRFFAERPEGSVSTLKIQRTQQEDSAVYLCASSLGTAISNQPQHFGDGTRLSIL.

This clonotype was seen more than once but under ten times. The chain is built from TRBV18 and TRBJ1-5, with D perhaps matching TRBD1 (5 bases). Germline CDR1 is KGHSH and CDR2 is LQKENI. V lost 5 bases and J 6 bases, leaving 14 bases between the germline ends. CDR3 length: 14 amino acids. The CDR3 nucleotides are TGTGCCAGCTCAGACGCGGGGGGACGTCAGCCCCAGCATTTT. Residues: CASSDAGGRQPQHF.

This sequence joins TRBV11-1 and TRBJ2-2; maybe TRBD2 (5 bases). This CDR3 spans 14 amino acids. From germline, CDR1 is SGHAT and CDR2 FQDESV (reference sequence). V was cut by 1 base and J by 4 bases, with 7 bases left in between. CDR3 residues: CASSLVRATGELFF. In DNA, the CDR3 is TGTGCCAGCAGCTTAGTGCGGGCCACCGGGGAGCTGTTTTTT.

The CDR3 DNA sequence: TGCAGCGTCACGGGACAGATGAACACTGAAGCTTTCTTT. It codes for CSVTGQMNTEAFF. The chain carries TRBV29-1 and TRBJ1-1; TRBD1 matches 7 bases. V gave up 6 bases and J gave up 0 bases; unmatched junction bases: 4. This CDR3 is 13 amino acids long. CDR1 and CDR2 (germline): SQVTM, ANQGSEA.

The chain carries TRBV20-1 and TRBJ1-1; the D is unclear. Trimming cost V 5 bases and J 2 bases, with 12 bases left between them. In germline, CDR1 is DFQATT, CDR2 SNEGSKA (reference sequence). This CDR3 has 13 amino acids. CDR3 loop: CSAAPHSNTEAFF. The CDR3 DNA sequence: TGCAGTGCTGCCCCCCACAGTAACACTGAAGCTTTCTTT.

This clonotype was picked up a small number of times. This rearrangement joins TRBV19 to TRBJ2-2; possibly TRBD2 for D (6 bases). Germline V gene sequence: CDR1 LNHDA, CDR2 SQIVND (reference sequence). This CDR3 spans 14 amino acids. V was cut by 6 bases and J by 4 bases, with 12 bases left in between. The CDR3 DNA is TGTGCCAGTAGACTAGGAGGGAGCACCGGGGAGCTGTTTTTT. It specifies CASRLGGSTGELFF.

CDR3 region: CASSSLAEGYNEQFF. The DNA of the CDR3 is TGTGCCAGCAGTTCACTAGCGGAGGGCTACAATGAGCAGTTCTTC. The chain carries TRBV6-5 and TRBJ2-1; 8 bases line up with TRBD2. The CDR3 consists of 15 residues. J was trimmed by 3 bases and V by 4 bases; bases with no gene match: 5. CDR1 and CDR2 (germline): MNHEY, SVGAGI.

There are a few counts of this clonotype. CDR3 sequence reads: CASSLANSGGTEAFF. The CDR3 nucleotides are TGTGCCAGCAGCTTAGCCAACAGCGGAGGCACTGAAGCTTTCTTT. The chain carries TRBV7-9 and TRBJ1-1; D ambiguous. Trimming stripped 0 bases from V and 4 bases from J, with 12 bases between. This CDR3 has 15 amino acids. From germline, CDR1 is SEHNR and CDR2 FQNEAQ (reference sequence).

This clonotype was detected only a few times. The chain combines TRBV7-9 with TRBJ2-1; TRBD2 matches 13 bases. V lost 5 bases to trimming and J lost 1 base; unmatched junction nucleotides: 8. This CDR3 has 18 residues. CDR1 is SEHNR and CDR2 is FQNEAQ in the germline V gene (reference sequence). This chain's CDR3 is CASSEQLAGGPSYNEQFF. CDR3 DNA sequence: TGTGCCAGCAGCGAACAACTAGCGGGAGGGCCTTCCTACAATGAGCAGTTCTTC.

CDR3 residues: CASRQLLRTDTQYF. The CDR3 DNA is TGTGCCAGCAGACAGTTGCTACGCACAGATACGCAGTATTTT. This chain connects TRBV28 to TRBJ2-3; D not certain. Per germline, CDR1 MDHEN and CDR2 SYDVKM. Trimming took off 6 bases at V and 1 base at J, with 11 bases between the two ends. The CDR3 has 14 residues.

This chain connects TRBV29-1 to TRBJ2-1; D is possibly TRBD2 (6 bases). Trimming stripped 0 bases from V and 15 bases from J, with 12 bases between. The CDR3 runs 11 residues. CDR1 is SQVTM, CDR2 ANQGSEA, per germline. In DNA form, the CDR3 reads TGCAGCGTTGAAGAGACTAGGCGTAGGTTCTTC. It encodes CSVEETRRRFF.

V usage is TRBV11-2 and J usage is TRBJ2-5, with D perhaps TRBD1 (6 bases). The CDR3 covers 15 residues. Looked up from germline, CDR1 is SGHAT and CDR2 is FQNNGV. V gave up 5 bases and J gave up 3 bases, with 16 bases separating them. CDR3 amino acids: CASSQIQGRKETQYF. CDR3 sequence (DNA): TGTGCCAGCAGCCAAATACAGGGAAGGAAAGAGACCCAGTACTTC. The whole variable domain, filled in from reference TRBV11-2 and TRBJ2-5, reads EAGVAQSPRYKIIEKRQSVAFWCNPISGHATLYWYQQILGQGPKLLIQFQNNGVVDDSQLPKDRFSAERLKGVDSTLKIQPAKLEDSAVYLCASSQIQGRKETQYFGPGTRLLVL.

This clonotype appeared many times. The chain uses TRBV28 and TRBJ1-1; D is undetermined. V was shortened by 7 bases and J by 0 bases, with 9 bases between the two germline ends. Germline assignment: CDR1 MDHEN and CDR2 SYDVKM. This CDR3 is built from 13 residues. CDR3 sequence reads: CASITGVNTEAFF. CDR3 sequence (DNA): TGTGCCAGCATTACCGGTGTGAACACTGAAGCTTTCTTT.

This clonotype was seen a few times. V gene TRBV27 combines with J gene TRBJ2-7; 7 bases fit TRBD1. Per the germline V gene, CDR1 is MNHEY and CDR2 is SMNVEV (reference sequence). This CDR3 contains 14 residues. Unmatched junction bases numbered 4, after V lost 2 bases and J lost 3 bases. The chain's CDR3 is CASSLMPGGYEQYF. CDR3 DNA: TGTGCCAGCAGTTTAATGCCAGGGGGCTACGAGCAGTACTTC.